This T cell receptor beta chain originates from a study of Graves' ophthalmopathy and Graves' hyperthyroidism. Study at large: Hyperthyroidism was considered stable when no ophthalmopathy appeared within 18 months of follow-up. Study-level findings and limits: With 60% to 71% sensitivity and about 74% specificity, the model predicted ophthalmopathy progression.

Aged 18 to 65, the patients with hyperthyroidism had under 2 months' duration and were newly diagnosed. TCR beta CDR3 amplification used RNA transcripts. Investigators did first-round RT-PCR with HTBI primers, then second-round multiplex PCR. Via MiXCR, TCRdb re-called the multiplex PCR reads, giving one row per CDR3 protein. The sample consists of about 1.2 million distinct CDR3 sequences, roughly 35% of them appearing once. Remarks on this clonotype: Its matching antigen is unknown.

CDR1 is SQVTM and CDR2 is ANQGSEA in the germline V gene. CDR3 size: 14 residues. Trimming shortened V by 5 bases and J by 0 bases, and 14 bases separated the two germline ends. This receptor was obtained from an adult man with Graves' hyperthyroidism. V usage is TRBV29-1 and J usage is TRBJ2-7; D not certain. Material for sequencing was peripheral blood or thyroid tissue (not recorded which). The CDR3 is CSVLTDATSYEQYF. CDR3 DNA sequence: TGCAGCGTTCTCACCGACGCTACCTCCTACGAGCAGTACTTC.